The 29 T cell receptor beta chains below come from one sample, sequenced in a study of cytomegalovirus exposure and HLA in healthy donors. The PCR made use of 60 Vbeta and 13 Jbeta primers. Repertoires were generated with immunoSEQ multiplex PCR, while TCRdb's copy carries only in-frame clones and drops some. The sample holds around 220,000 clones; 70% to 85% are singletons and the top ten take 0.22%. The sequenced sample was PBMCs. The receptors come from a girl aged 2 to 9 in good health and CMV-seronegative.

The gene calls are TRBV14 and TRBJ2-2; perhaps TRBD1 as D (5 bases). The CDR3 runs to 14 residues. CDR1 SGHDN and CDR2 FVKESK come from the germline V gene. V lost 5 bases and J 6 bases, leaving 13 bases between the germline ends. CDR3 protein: CASSSHRGSGELFF. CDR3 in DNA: TGTGCCAGCAGCTCCCATAGGGGCTCCGGGGAGCTGTTTTTT.

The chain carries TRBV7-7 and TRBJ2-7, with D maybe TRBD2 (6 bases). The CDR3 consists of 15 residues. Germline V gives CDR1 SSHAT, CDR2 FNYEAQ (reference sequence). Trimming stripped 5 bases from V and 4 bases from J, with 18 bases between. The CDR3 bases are TGTGCCAGCAGCCTCGGGTTGGACGGGAGTTACGAGCAGTACTTC. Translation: CASSLGLDGSYEQYF.

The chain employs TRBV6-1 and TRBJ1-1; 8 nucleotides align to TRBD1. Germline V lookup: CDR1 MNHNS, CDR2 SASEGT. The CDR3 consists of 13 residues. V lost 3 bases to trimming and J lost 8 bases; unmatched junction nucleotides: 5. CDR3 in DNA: TGTGCCAGCAGTGATCAGGGGGCAGCGGAAGCTTTCTTT. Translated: CASSDQGAAEAFF.

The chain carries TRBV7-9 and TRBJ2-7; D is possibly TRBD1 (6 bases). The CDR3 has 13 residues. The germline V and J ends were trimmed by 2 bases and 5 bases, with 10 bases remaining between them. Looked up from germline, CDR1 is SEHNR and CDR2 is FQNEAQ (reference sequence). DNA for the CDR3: TGTGCCAGCAGCTTAATAGGGGGAAACGAGCAGTACTTC. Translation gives CASSLIGGNEQYF.

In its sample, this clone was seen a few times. CDR3 amino acids: CASSPYASTPYEQYF. DNA for the CDR3: TGTGCCAGCAGCCCGTACGCTAGCACACCCTACGAGCAGTACTTC. The chain couples TRBV7-2 to TRBJ2-7; a possible D gene is TRBD2 (5 bases). This CDR3 has 15 residues. Trimming took off 5 bases at V and 2 bases at J, with 16 bases between the two ends. CDR1 is SGHTA, CDR2 FQGNSA, per germline.

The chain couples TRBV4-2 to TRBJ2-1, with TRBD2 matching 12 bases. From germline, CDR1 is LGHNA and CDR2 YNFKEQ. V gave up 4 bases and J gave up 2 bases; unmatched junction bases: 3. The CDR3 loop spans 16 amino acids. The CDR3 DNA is TGTGCCAGCAGCCCCCGGACTAGCGGGACCTACAATGAGCAGTTCTTC. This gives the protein CASSPRTSGTYNEQFF.

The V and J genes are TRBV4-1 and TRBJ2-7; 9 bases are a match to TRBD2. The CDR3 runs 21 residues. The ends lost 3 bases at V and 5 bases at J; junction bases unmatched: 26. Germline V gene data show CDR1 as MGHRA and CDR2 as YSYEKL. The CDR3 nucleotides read TGCGCCAGCAGCCAGACTTACTATCTAAGACCCGGGACTAGCCGTCTCAACGAGCAGTACTTC. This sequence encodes CASSQTYYLRPGTSRLNEQYF.

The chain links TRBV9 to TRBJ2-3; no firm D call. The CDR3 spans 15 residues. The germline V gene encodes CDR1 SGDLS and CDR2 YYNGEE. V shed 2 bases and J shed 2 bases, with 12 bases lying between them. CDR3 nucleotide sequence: TGTGCCAGCAGCGTGACTCCTGCCCCCACAGATACGCAGTATTTT. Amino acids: CASSVTPAPTDTQYF.

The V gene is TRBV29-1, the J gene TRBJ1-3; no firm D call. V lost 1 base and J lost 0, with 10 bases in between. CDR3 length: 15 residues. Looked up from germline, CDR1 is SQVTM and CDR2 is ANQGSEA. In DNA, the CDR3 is TGCAGCGTTGAAGGATCGAGAGACTCTGGAAACACCATATATTTT. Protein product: CSVEGSRDSGNTIYF.

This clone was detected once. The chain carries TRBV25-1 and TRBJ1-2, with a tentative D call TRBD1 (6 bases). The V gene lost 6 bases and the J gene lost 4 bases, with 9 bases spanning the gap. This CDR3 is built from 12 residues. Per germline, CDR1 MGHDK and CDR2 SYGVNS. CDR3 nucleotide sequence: TGTGCCAGCAGCCAGGACAGCTATGGCTACACCTTC. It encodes CASSQDSYGYTF.

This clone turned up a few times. The CDR3: CASSLSSSTGELFF. The CDR3 DNA is TGTGCCAGCAGTTTATCGTCCAGCACCGGGGAGCTGTTTTTT. This chain uses TRBV27 with TRBJ2-2; D uncertain. This CDR3 spans 14 amino acids. CDR1 is MNHEY, CDR2 SMNVEV, per germline (reference sequence). Deletions cut 0 bases from V and 4 bases from J, with 6 bases between.

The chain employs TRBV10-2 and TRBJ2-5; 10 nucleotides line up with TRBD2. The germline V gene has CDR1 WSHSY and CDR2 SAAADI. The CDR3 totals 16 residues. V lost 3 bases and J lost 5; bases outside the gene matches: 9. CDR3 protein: CASSELAGGRGETQYF. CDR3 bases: TGCGCCAGCAGTGAATTAGCGGGGGGTCGTGGGGAGACCCAGTACTTC.

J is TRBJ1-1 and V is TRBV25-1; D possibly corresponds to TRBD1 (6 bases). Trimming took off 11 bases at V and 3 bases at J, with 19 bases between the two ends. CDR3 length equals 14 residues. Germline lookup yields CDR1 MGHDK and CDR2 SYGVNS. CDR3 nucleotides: TGTGCCTCCCGAGAGGGGGGGGTGGACACTGAAGCTTTCTTT. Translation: CASREGGVDTEAFF.

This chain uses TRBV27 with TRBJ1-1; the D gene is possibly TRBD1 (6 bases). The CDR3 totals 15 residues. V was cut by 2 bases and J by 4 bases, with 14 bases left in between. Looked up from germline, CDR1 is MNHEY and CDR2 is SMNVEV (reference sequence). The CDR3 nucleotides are TGTGCCAGCAGTTTAGGCACAGGGTCGGGCACTGAAGCTTTCTTT. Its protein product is CASSLGTGSGTEAFF.

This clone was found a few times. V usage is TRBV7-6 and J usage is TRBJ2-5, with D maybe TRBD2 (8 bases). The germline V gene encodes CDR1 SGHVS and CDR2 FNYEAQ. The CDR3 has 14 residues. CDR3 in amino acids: CATGGGTDQETQYF. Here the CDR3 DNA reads TGTGCTACGGGAGGGGGGACAGACCAAGAGACCCAGTACTTC.

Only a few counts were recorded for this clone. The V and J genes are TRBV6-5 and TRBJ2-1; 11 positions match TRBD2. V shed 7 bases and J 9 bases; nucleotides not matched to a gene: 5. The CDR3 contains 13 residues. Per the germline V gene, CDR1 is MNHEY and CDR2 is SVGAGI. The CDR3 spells CASTGLAGGEQFF. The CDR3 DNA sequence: TGTGCCAGCACCGGACTAGCGGGTGGTGAGCAGTTCTTC.

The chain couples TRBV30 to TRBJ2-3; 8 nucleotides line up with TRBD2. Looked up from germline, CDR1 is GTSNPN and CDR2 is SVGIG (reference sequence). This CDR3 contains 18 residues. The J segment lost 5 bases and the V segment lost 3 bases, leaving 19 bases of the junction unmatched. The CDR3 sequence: CAWSGGSAGALRVDTQYF. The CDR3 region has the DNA TGTGCCTGGAGCGGTGGGTCAGCGGGGGCTCTCAGGGTAGATACGCAGTATTTT.

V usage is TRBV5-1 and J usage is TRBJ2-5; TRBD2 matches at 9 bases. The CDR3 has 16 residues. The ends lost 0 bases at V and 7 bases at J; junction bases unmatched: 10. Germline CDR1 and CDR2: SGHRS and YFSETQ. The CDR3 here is CASSLDPTSGGSTQYF. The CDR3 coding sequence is TGCGCCAGCAGCTTGGATCCGACTAGCGGTGGATCGACCCAGTACTTC.

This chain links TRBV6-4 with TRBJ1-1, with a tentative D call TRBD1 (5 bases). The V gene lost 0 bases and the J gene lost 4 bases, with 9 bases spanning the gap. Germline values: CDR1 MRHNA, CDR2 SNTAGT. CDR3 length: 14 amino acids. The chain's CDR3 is CASSDSGGSTEAFF. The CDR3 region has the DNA TGTGCCAGCAGTGACTCGGGGGGTAGCACTGAAGCTTTCTTT.

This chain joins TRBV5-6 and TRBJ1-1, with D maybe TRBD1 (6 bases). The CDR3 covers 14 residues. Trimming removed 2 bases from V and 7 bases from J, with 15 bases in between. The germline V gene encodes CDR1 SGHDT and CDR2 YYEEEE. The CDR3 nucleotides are TGTGCCAGCAGCTTTTTTTCAGGGGACAATGAAGCTTTCTTT. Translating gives CASSFFSGDNEAFF.

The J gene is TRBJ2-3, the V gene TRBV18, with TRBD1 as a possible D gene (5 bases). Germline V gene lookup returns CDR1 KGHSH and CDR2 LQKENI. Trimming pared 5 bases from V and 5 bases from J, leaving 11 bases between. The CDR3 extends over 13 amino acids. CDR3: CASSSQGLDTQYF. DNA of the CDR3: TGTGCCAGCTCAAGCCAGGGATTAGATACGCAGTATTTT.

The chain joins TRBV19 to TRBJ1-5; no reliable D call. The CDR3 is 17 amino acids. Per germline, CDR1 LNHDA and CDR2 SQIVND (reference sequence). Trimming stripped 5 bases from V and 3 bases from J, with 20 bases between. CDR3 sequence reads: CASSSFSGAGYNQPQHF. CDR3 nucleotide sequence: TGTGCCAGTAGTTCGTTTTCGGGCGCGGGGTACAATCAGCCCCAGCATTTT.

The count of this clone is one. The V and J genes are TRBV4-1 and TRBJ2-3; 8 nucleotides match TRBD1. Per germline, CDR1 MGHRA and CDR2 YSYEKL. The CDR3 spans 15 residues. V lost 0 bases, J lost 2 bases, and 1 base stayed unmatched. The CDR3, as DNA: TGCGCCAGCAGCCAAGAGACAGGGGTCACAGATACGCAGTATTTT. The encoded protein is CASSQETGVTDTQYF.

The CDR3 sequence is CSVPTSGEETQYF. For the CDR3, the DNA is TGCAGCGTCCCGACTAGCGGGGAAGAGACCCAGTACTTC. The chain couples TRBV29-1 to TRBJ2-5; the match to TRBD2 covers 11 bases. CDR3 length: 13 amino acids. Unmatched junction bases numbered 3, after V lost 6 bases and J lost 3 bases. In germline, CDR1 is SQVTM, CDR2 ANQGSEA.

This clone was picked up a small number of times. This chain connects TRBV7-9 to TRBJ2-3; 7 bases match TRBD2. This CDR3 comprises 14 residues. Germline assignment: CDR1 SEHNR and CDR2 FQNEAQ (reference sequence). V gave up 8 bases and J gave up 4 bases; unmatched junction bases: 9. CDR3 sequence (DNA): TGTGCCAGCGGCCGGCGGGAGAGCTCAGATACGCAGTATTTT. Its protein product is CASGRRESSDTQYF.

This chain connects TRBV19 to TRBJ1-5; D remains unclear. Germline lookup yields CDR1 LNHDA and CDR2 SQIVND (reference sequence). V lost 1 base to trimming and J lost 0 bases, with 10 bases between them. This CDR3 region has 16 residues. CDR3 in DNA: TGTGCCAGTAGTATAGTCGAGGGCAATAGCAATCAGCCCCAGCATTTT. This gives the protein CASSIVEGNSNQPQHF.

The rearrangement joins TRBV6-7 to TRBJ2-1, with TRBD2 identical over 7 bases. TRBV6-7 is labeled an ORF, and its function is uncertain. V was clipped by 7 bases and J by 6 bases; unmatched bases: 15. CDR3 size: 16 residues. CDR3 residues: CASTNGASGRFNEQFF. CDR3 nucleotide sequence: TGTGCCAGCACAAACGGGGCTAGCGGTCGTTTCAATGAGCAGTTCTTC.

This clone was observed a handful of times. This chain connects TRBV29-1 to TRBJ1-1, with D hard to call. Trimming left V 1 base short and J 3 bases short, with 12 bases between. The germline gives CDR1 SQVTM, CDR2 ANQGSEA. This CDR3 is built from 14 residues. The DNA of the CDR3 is TGCAGCGTTGAAGCTACGGGAGGCGACACTGAAGCTTTCTTT. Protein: CSVEATGGDTEAFF.

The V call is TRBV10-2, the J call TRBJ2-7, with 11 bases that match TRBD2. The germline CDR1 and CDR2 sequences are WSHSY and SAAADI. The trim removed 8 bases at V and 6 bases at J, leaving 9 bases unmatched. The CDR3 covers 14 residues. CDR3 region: CASSSSGRGGEQYF. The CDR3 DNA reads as TGCGCCAGCTCAAGTAGCGGGAGGGGAGGCGAGCAGTACTTC.